This TCR beta chain was recorded in a study of T cells in Graves' hyperthyroidism and ophthalmopathy. In the study overall: Specimen type is peripheral blood, collected at initial diagnosis prior to any treatment. Study findings and constraints: Most expanded thyroid clonotypes above 0.001 also appeared in blood.

This CDR3 comprises 14 residues. V was pared by 3 bases and J by 2 bases, with 11 bases between. The V gene's germline CDR1 is SQVTM and CDR2 ANQGSEA. Amplification of TCR beta CDR3 regions used RNA as the template. The HTBI set primed first-round TCR CDR3 RT-PCR. TCRdb passed the multiplex PCR reads through MiXCR, listing each CDR3 protein once. This sample carries more than 350,000 distinct CDR3 sequences, nearly 15% of them seen once, and the ten largest clones take roughly a fifth. The sample holds many counts of this clonotype. The antigen is undetermined. The clonotype originates from a woman aged 60-70 years with Graves' ophthalmopathy. The sequenced material came from blood. J is TRBJ2-1 and V is TRBV29-1, with D possibly matching TRBD2 (5 bases). CDR3 in DNA: TGCAGCGTTGATAGGTCGGGAACCTACAATGAGCAGTTCTTC. Its protein is CSVDRSGTYNEQFF.